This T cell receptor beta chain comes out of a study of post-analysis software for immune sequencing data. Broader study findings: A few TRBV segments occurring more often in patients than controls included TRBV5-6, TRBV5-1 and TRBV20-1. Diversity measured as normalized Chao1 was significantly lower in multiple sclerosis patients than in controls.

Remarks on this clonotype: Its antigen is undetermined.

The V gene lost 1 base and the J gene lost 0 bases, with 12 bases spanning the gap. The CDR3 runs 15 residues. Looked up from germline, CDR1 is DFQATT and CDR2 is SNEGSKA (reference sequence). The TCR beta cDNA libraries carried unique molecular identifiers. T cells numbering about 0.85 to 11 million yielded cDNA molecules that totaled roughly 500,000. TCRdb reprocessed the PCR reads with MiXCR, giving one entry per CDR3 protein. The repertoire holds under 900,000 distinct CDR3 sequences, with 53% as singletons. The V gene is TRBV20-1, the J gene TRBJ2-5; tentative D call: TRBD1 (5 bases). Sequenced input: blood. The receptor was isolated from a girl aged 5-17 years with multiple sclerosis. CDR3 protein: CSARGDRSYQETQYF. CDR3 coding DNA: TGCAGTGCTAGAGGAGACAGATCGTACCAAGAGACCCAGTACTTC.